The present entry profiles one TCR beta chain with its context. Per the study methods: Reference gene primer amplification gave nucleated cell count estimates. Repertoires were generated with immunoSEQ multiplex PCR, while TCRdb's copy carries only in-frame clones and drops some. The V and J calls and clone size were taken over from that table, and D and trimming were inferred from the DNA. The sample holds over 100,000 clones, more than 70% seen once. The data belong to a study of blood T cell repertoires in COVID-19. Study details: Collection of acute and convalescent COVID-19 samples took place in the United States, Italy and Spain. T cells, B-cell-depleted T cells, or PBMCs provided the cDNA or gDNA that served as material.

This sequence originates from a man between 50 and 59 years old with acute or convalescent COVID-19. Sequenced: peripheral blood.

The CDR3 region is CASSLSQIHTDTQYF. CDR3 coding DNA: TGCGCCAGCAGCTTGTCGCAGATACACACAGATACGCAGTATTTT. The genes are TRBV5-1 and TRBJ2-3; the D is unclear. V was clipped by 1 base and J by 2 bases, with 11 bases between them. The CDR3 runs 15 residues. Germline values: CDR1 SGHRS, CDR2 YFSETQ.